The 24 T cell receptor beta chains in this list originate from one sample, sequenced in a study. From the RT-PCR reads, TCRdb called clonotypes with MiXCR, one entry per CDR3 protein. The table has 650,000 to 800,000 distinct CDR3 sequences, approximately 14% seen once; the top ten hold 3.6%. The sample comprised memory CD4+ T cells from blood. All receptors derive from a female donor in good health, serving as a healthy control.

This clonotype has a handful of counts. The V gene is TRBV28, the J gene TRBJ1-4; possible D gene TRBD1, 5 bases. Trimming took off 9 bases at V and 2 bases at J, with 13 bases between the two ends. Germline-derived CDR1 and CDR2 are MDHEN and SYDVKM. The CDR3 loop spans 14 amino acids. In nucleotides, the CDR3 is TGTGCCAGTGGGGAGGGACGGACTAATGAAAAACTGTTTTTT. Protein sequence: CASGEGRTNEKLFF. Full variable domain (missing parts from reference TRBV28 and TRBJ1-4): DVKVTQSSRYLVKRTGEKVFLECVQDMDHENMFWYRQDPGLGLRLIYFSYDVKMKEKGDIPEGYSVSREKKERFSLILESASTNQTSMYLCASGEGRTNEKLFFGSGTQLSVL.

To note about this clonotype: Given a much more abundant clone one base away, this may be a read error. The conserved closing phenylalanine or tryptophan is absent in this CDR3, likely reflecting a read error. The chain combines TRBV7-2 with TRBJ1-5, with 7 positions matching TRBD1. The CDR3 spans 13 residues. CDR1 and CDR2 from the germline V gene are SGHTA and FQGNSA. Unmatched junction bases numbered 10, after V lost 10 bases and J lost 7 bases. The CDR3 is CATHRGPGQPQHL. CDR3 bases: TGTGCCACCCACAGGGGACCGGGACAGCCCCAGCATTTA.

This clonotype was detected only a few times. This sequence joins TRBV5-1 and TRBJ2-1; 9 nucleotides agree with TRBD2. The CDR3 is made up of 15 amino acids. J gave up 4 bases and V 2 bases, and 4 bases lay outside the gene matches. CDR1 SGHRS and CDR2 YFSETQ come from the germline V gene. The CDR3 region has the DNA TGCGCCAGCAGCTTATCAGCGGGGGGATACAATGAGCAGTTCTTC. This sequence encodes CASSLSAGGYNEQFF.

This clonotype was picked up many times. The chain has TRBV6-1 and TRBJ1-1; D unclear. CDR1 and CDR2 from the germline V gene are MNHNS and SASEGT. Trimming stripped 5 bases from V and 3 bases from J, with 13 bases between. The CDR3 length is 14 residues. DNA of the CDR3: TGTGCCAGCAGTAGTGAGGGTAGATACACTGAAGCTTTCTTT. It codes for CASSSEGRYTEAFF.

The rearrangement joins TRBV4-3 to TRBJ1-5; no clear D gene. The CDR3 has 15 residues. CDR1 LGHNA and CDR2 YSLEER come from the germline V gene. The V and J ends lost 1 base and 3 bases respectively, with 10 bases between them. The CDR3 DNA follows: TGCGCCAGCAGCCAAGGTCTACAGTTCAATCAGCCCCAGCATTTT. Protein product: CASSQGLQFNQPQHF.

J is TRBJ1-2 and V is TRBV12-3 or TRBV12-4; D gene unclear. V gave up 7 bases and J gave up 4 bases, with 10 bases separating them. CDR3 length equals 12 residues. The CDR3 DNA is TGTGCCAGCACCGAGGCGGGCTATGGCTACACCTTC. Amino acid sequence: CASTEAGYGYTF.

The rearrangement uses TRBV6-6 and TRBJ1-2; D remains unclear. The germline CDR1 and CDR2 sequences are MNHNY and SVGAGI (reference sequence). This CDR3 comprises 15 residues. The V end lost 8 bases, the J end lost 4 bases, and 20 bases lay between the germline ends. The CDR3 region has the DNA TGTGCCAGCGGGCAAGGGCTCCGACCCCTCTATGGCTACACCTTC. Its translation: CASGQGLRPLYGYTF.

J is TRBJ2-7 and V is TRBV29-1; 10 bases align to TRBD1. There are 18 residues in the CDR3. From germline, CDR1 is SQVTM and CDR2 ANQGSEA. V lost 7 bases to trimming and J lost 3 bases; unmatched junction nucleotides: 21. Written as DNA, the CDR3 is TGCAGCGCGACGGAAACAGTTGAAGACAGGGGGCTGGACTACGAGCAGTACTTC. This codes for CSATETVEDRGLDYEQYF.

The table lists this clonotype with many counts. This sequence joins TRBV24-1 and TRBJ2-5; TRBD2 agrees at 9 bases. In germline, CDR1 is KGHDR, CDR2 SFDVKD. The CDR3 is 14 amino acids. The V segment lost 6 bases and the J segment 9 bases; nucleotides outside the gene matches: 10. CDR3 in amino acids: CATSPEGTSPPQYF. CDR3 DNA: TGTGCCACCAGTCCCGAAGGGACTAGCCCACCCCAGTACTTC.

In its sample, this clonotype was seen many times. This rearrangement joins TRBV29-1 to TRBJ2-1; 8 nucleotides agree with TRBD1. In germline, CDR1 is SQVTM, CDR2 ANQGSEA. There are 15 residues in the CDR3. After removal of 4 bases from V and 4 bases from J, the junction contained 9 bases not matched to a gene. In nucleotides, the CDR3 is TGCAGCGTTGGTTCTCCGGGACAGGCTTACAATGAGCAGTTCTTC. Amino acids: CSVGSPGQAYNEQFF.

Ten or more counts support this clonotype. The chain carries TRBV12-3 or TRBV12-4 and TRBJ2-3, with D tentatively TRBD1 (6 bases). The germline V and J ends were trimmed by 1 base and 3 bases, with 11 bases remaining between them. The CDR3 extends over 15 amino acids. The CDR3 sequence is CASSLGTETTDTQYF. For the CDR3, the DNA is TGTGCCAGCAGTTTAGGGACAGAAACTACAGATACGCAGTATTTT.

The J gene is TRBJ2-7, the V gene TRBV6-8, with D perhaps TRBD2 (6 bases). Germline lookup yields CDR1 MNHGY and CDR2 SAAAGT. CDR3 length equals 16 residues. Trimming pared 2 bases from V and 2 bases from J, leaving 16 bases between. The CDR3 nucleotides read TGTGCCAGCAGTTACCCTGGGTGGAGGGGCCCCTACGAGCAGTACTTC. This sequence encodes CASSYPGWRGPYEQYF.

Only one count was recorded for this clonotype. V is TRBV28 and J is TRBJ1-4; D unresolved. Germline V CDR1 and CDR2: MDHEN, SYDVKM. Trimming shortened V by 1 base and J by 0 bases, and 12 bases separated the two germline ends. The CDR3 loop spans 17 amino acids. The CDR3 region is CASSLFGGRTTNEKLFF. The CDR3 DNA follows: TGTGCCAGCAGTTTATTCGGAGGTCGGACAACTAATGAAAAACTGTTTTTT.

The chain uses TRBV15 and TRBJ1-1; D is uncertain. CDR1 is LNHNV and CDR2 is YYDKDF in the germline V gene (reference sequence). Trimming removed 2 bases at V and 0 bases at J, with 7 bases between. The CDR3 sequence is 14 residues long. The CDR3 DNA follows: TGTGCCACCAGCAGACCTACCCTGAACACTGAAGCTTTCTTT. It codes for CATSRPTLNTEAFF.

The chain joins TRBV7-3 to TRBJ2-3; 13 bases align to TRBD2. The germline gives CDR1 SGHTA, CDR2 FQGTGA. This CDR3 has 18 amino acids. V dropped 0 bases and J dropped 6; count of bases not matched to a gene: 9. DNA for the CDR3: TGTGCCAGCAGCTTAACGGCAGGACTAGCGGGGGCGGGGGATACGCAGTATTTT. Residues: CASSLTAGLAGAGDTQYF.

This clonotype was seen at least ten times. This sequence joins TRBV6-2 or TRBV6-3 and TRBJ1-5; D is uncertain. This CDR3 contains 15 residues. V was trimmed by 7 bases and J by 6 bases, leaving 19 bases between them. The germline gives CDR1 MNHEY, CDR2 SVGEGT. For the CDR3, the DNA is TGTGCCAGCACCACATCAAGCGGCCTTCCTCAGCCCCAGCATTTT. It encodes CASTTSSGLPQPQHF.

The V call is TRBV4-3, the J call TRBJ2-3; D remains unclear. CDR3 length: 15 residues. V was trimmed by 6 bases and J by 8 bases, leaving 21 bases between them. Germline CDR1 reads LGHNA; CDR2 reads YSLEER. The CDR3 region is CASRAGPRSSSTQYF. The DNA of the CDR3 is TGCGCCAGCAGGGCCGGTCCTAGGTCTTCAAGTACGCAGTATTTT.

This clonotype was seen more than once but under ten times. This chain connects TRBV12-3 or TRBV12-4 to TRBJ2-7, with 13 bases fitting TRBD2. The CDR3 is 16 amino acids. V dropped 5 bases and J dropped 6; count of bases not matched to a gene: 10. CDR3 loop: CASSPGLAGDVGEQYF. The CDR3 region has the DNA TGTGCCAGCAGTCCCGGACTAGCGGGAGACGTGGGCGAGCAGTACTTC.

The chain has TRBV6-2 or TRBV6-3 and TRBJ2-1; D not certain. CDR1 MNHEY and CDR2 SVGEGT come from the germline V gene. The V end lost 7 bases, the J end lost 5 bases, and 27 bases lay between the germline ends. CDR3 length equals 18 residues. CDR3 DNA sequence: TGTGCCAGCACCAACGGGTTTAAAACAAGTCGGCGGCACAATGAGCAGTTCTTC. This gives the protein CASTNGFKTSRRHNEQFF.

The J gene is TRBJ1-2, the V gene TRBV7-2, with a possible D match to TRBD1 (5 bases). The CDR3 totals 13 residues. With 3 bases removed from V and 8 bases from J, the gap between germline ends came to 13 bases. CDR1 and CDR2 (germline): SGHTA, FQGNSA. The CDR3 spells CASSFHGAGGYTF. In nucleotides, the CDR3 is TGTGCCAGCAGCTTCCATGGGGCCGGCGGCTACACCTTC.

The V call is TRBV20-1, the J call TRBJ2-3, with D possibly being TRBD1 (5 bases). The CDR3 is made up of 16 amino acids. V was clipped by 0 bases and J by 0 bases, with 13 bases between them. Per the germline V gene, CDR1 is DFQATT and CDR2 is SNEGSKA (reference sequence). The CDR3 nucleotides are TGCAGTGCTAGAGATTCAGGGAAGACTAGCACAGATACGCAGTATTTT. Its protein is CSARDSGKTSTDTQYF.

V and J are TRBV20-1 and TRBJ2-3; D unclear. V lost 0 bases, J lost 4 bases, and 8 bases lay in between. Germline-derived CDR1 and CDR2 are DFQATT and SNEGSKA (reference sequence). The length of the CDR3 is 13 residues. The CDR3 sequence: CSARDPNSDTQYF. Here the CDR3 DNA reads TGCAGTGCTAGAGATCCTAACTCAGATACGCAGTATTTT.

J is TRBJ2-6 and V is TRBV12-3 or TRBV12-4; D uncertain. The CDR3 totals 14 residues. V was shortened by 6 bases and J by 0 bases, with 6 bases between the two germline ends. CDR3 loop: CASRYSSGANVLTF. The CDR3 region has the DNA TGTGCCAGCAGGTACAGCTCTGGGGCCAACGTCCTGACTTTC.

This clonotype was observed a handful of times. The chain recombines TRBV5-1 with TRBJ2-3; tentatively, D is TRBD1 (5 bases). CDR3 length: 15 residues. The V end lost 0 bases, the J end lost 2 bases, and 10 bases lay between the germline ends. Germline V gene lookup returns CDR1 SGHRS and CDR2 YFSETQ. CDR3 in DNA: TGCGCCAGCAGCTTGGGGGGCTTCGTCACAGATACGCAGTATTTT. As protein: CASSLGGFVTDTQYF.